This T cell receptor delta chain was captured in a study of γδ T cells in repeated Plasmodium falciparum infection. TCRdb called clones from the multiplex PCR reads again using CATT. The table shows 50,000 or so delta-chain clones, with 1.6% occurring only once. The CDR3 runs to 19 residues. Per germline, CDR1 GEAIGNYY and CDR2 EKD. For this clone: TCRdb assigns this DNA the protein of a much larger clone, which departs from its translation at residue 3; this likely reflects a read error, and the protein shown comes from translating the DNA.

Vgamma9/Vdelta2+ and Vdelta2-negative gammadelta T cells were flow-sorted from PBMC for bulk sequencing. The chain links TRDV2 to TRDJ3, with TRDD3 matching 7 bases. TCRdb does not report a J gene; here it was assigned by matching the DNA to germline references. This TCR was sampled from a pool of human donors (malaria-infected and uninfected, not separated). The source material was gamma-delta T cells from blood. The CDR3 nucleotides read TGTGCCCGTGACACCGCTGGGGGCCCTCGATCCTGGGACACCCGACAGATGTTTTTC. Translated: CARDTAGGPRSWDTRQMFF.